Included here is one TCR beta chain sequence, with context. This sample was included in a study of CD8 T cells in Susac syndrome. Trimming cost V 4 bases and J 7 bases, with 8 bases left between them. The CDR3 extends over 12 amino acids. Germline CDR1 is SNHLY and CDR2 is FYNNEI. Random hexamers were used to reverse transcribe the RNA input (roughly 0.5 to 1 ug). TCRdb passed the immunoSEQ multiplex PCR reads through MiXCR, listing each CDR3 protein once. This table holds approximately 210,000 distinct CDR3 sequences, 95% found once. Treatment-naive patients with stable or active relapsing-remitting disease served as multiple sclerosis controls. TEMRA cells were FACS-enriched, and CD8+ and CD4+ T cells were isolated negatively.

Sequencing was carried out using CD4+ T cells from PBMCs. The chain carries TRBV2 and TRBJ2-4; D possibly uses TRBD1 or TRBD2 (5 bases each). This TCR was recovered from a human donor with multiple sclerosis. CDR3: CASSGEGNIQYF. Here the CDR3 DNA reads TGTGCCAGCAGTGGCGAGGGGAACATTCAGTACTTC.